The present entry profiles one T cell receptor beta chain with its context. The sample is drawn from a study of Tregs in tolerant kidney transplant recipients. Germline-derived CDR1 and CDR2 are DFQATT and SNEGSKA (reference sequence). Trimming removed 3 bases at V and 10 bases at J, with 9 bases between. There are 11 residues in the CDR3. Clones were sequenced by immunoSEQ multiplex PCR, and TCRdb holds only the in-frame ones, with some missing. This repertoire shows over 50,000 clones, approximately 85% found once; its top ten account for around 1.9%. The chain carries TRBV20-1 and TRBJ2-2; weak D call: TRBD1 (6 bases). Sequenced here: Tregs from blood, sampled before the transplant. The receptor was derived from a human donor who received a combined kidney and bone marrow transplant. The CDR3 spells CSASWGPELFF. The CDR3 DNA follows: TGCAGTGCTAGTTGGGGGCCGGAGCTGTTTTTT.